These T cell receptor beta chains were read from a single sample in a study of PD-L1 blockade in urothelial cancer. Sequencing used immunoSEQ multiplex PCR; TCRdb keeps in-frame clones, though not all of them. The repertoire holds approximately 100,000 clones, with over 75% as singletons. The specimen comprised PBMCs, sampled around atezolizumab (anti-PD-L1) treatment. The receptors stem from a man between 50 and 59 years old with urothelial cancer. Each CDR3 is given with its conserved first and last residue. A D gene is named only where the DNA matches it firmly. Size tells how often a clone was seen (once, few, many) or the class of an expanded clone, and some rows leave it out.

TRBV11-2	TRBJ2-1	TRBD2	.	CASSLGGSHSYNEQFF	TGTGCCAGCAGCTTAGGCGGGAGCCACTCCTACAATGAGCAGTTCTTC
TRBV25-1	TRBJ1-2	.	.	CASSEKRAGGYTF	TGTGCCAGCAGTGAAAAGAGGGCGGGGGGCTACACCTTC
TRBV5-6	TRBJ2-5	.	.	CASSLARQGKETQYF	TGTGCCAGCAGCTTGGCACGCCAGGGGAAAGAGACCCAGTACTTC
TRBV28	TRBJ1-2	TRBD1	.	CASTWTGLMGYTF	TGTGCCAGCACCTGGACAGGGCTCATGGGCTACACCTTC
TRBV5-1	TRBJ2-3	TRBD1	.	CASSARTGGNSDTQYF	TGCGCCAGCAGCGCACGGACAGGGGGCAATTCGGATACGCAGTATTTT
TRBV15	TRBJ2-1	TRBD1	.	CATSRVGTGLSNEQFF	TGTGCCACCAGCAGAGTTGGGACAGGGCTTTCCAATGAGCAGTTCTTC
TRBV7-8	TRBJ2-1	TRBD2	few	CASSLTSGNLYEQFF	TGTGCCAGCAGCCTAACTAGCGGGAATTTATATGAGCAGTTCTTC
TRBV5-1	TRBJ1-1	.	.	CASSPDSPRGAFF	TGCGCCAGCAGCCCGGACAGCCCCCGAGGAGCTTTCTTT
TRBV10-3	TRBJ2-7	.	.	CAISEADGAYEQYF	TGTGCCATCAGTGAAGCGGATGGGGCCTACGAGCAGTACTTC
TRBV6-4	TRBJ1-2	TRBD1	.	CASSASDRGLYGYTF	TGTGCCAGCAGCGCTTCCGACAGGGGGCTCTATGGCTACACCTTC
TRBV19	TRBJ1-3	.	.	CASSPSTSYSGNTIYF	TGTGCCAGTAGTCCTTCCACTTCCTACTCTGGAAACACCATATATTTT
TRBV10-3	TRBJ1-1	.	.	CAISDGGGEAFF	TGTGCCATCAGTGATGGGGGGGGTGAAGCTTTCTTT
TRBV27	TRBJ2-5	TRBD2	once	CASTRRPGLAGVMETQYF	TGTGCCAGCACCCGACGTCCGGGACTAGCGGGAGTGATGGAGACCCAGTACTTC
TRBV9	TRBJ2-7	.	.	CASSVVAGSYEQYF	TGTGCCAGCAGCGTAGTGGCGGGCTCCTACGAGCAGTACTTC
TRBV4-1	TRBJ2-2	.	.	CASSPEPGDVTGELFF	TGCGCCAGCAGCCCAGAGCCGGGGGACGTCACCGGGGAGCTGTTTTTT
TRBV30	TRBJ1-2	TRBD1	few	CASLEQGDYGYTF	TGTGCCTCCCTTGAACAGGGGGACTATGGCTACACCTTC
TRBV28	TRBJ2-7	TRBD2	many	CASSPIRGRAYEQYF	TGTGCCAGCAGTCCAATTCGCGGGAGGGCCTACGAGCAGTACTTC
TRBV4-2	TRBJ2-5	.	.	CASSQESQRQWETQYF	TGTGCCAGCAGCCAAGAGTCTCAGCGTCAATGGGAGACCCAGTACTTC
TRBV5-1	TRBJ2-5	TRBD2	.	CASSLFGTSGQETQYF	TGCGCCAGCAGCTTGTTCGGGACTAGTGGCCAAGAGACCCAGTACTTC
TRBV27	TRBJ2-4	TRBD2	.	CASSLYSSGNTLAKNIQYF	TGTGCCAGCAGTTTATATTCTAGCGGGAATACTCTAGCCAAAAACATTCAGTACTTC
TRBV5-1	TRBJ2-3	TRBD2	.	CASRSSGRSDTQYF	TGCGCCAGCAGATCCAGCGGGAGATCAGATACGCAGTATTTT
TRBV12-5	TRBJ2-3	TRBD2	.	CASGLAGAIDTQYF	TGTGCTAGTGGTTTAGCGGGAGCTATAGATACGCAGTATTTT
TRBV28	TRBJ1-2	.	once	CASSPPSTGANYGYTF	TGTGCCAGCAGTCCCCCTTCGACAGGAGCTAACTATGGCTACACCTTC
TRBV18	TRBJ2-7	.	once	CASSPGGYEQYF	TGTGCCAGCTCACCAGGCGGTTACGAGCAGTACTTC
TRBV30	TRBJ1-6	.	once	CAWSPPRGTWGSPLHF	TGTGCCTGGAGCCCCCCCCGGGGGACCTGGGGTTCACCCCTCCACTTT
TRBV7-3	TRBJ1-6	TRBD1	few	CASSQTGITSPLHF	TGTGCCAGCAGCCAGACAGGGATTACGTCACCCCTCCACTTT
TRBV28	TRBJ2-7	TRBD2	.	CASSLASGGKEYF	TGTGCCAGCAGTTTAGCTAGCGGAGGTAAGGAGTACTTC
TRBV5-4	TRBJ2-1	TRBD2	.	CASSLGGSGGYNEQFF	TGTGCCAGCAGCTTGGGCGGGTCGGGAGGGTACAATGAGCAGTTCTTC
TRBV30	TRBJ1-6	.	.	CAWKRSFGSPLHF	TGTGCCTGGAAGCGATCATTTGGTTCACCCCTCCACTTT
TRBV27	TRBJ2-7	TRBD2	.	CASSSGTSGNYEQYF	TGTGCCAGCAGTTCCGGGACTAGCGGAAACTACGAGCAGTACTTC
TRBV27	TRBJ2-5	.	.	CASSLFGRQDRETQYF	TGTGCCAGCAGTTTATTCGGTCGCCAGGACAGAGAGACCCAGTACTTC
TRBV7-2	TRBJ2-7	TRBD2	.	CASSLVATSGSSYEQYF	TGTGCCAGCAGCTTAGTTGCGACTAGCGGTAGCTCCTACGAGCAGTACTTC
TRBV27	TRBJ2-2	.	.	CASSLVGSTANTGELFF	TGTGCCAGCAGTTTAGTGGGTAGCACCGCGAACACCGGGGAGCTGTTTTTT
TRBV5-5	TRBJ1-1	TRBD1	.	CASSWTGQMNTEAFF	TGTGCCAGCAGCTGGACAGGACAAATGAACACTGAAGCTTTCTTT
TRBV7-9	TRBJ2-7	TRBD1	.	CASSYDRGTYEQYF	TGTGCCAGCAGCTACGACAGGGGGACCTACGAGCAGTACTTC
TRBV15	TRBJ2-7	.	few	CATSRGAESSYEQYF	TGTGCCACCAGCAGAGGAGCGGAAAGCTCCTACGAGCAGTACTTC
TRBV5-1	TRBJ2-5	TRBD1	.	CASSLEAAGGTQYF	TGCGCCAGCAGCTTGGAGGCGGCAGGGGGGACCCAGTACTTC
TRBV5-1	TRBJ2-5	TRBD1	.	CASSADRGGTQYF	TGCGCCAGCAGCGCGGACAGGGGGGGGACCCAGTACTTC
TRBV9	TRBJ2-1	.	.	CASSPRGIGSHNEQFF	TGTGCCAGCAGCCCCCGCGGGATCGGCTCGCACAATGAGCAGTTCTTC
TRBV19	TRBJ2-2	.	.	CASSRGLGTGELFF	TGTGCCAGTAGTAGAGGACTTGGCACCGGGGAGCTGTTTTTT
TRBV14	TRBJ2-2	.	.	CASSRAVTGELFF	TGTGCCAGCAGCCGAGCGGTCACCGGGGAGCTGTTTTTT
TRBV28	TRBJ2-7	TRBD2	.	CATITAGRSSYEQYF	TGTGCCACGATAACAGCGGGGCGGAGCTCCTACGAGCAGTACTTC